These 28 T cell receptor beta chains share one sample of origin, sequenced in a study of blood T cell repertoires in COVID-19. Sequencing was performed with immunoSEQ multiplex PCR; in TCRdb, only in-frame clones are kept and a portion is missing. Of about 160,000 clones in the sample, roughly nine tenths were seen once. The sequencing sample was made of peripheral blood. Receptor source: a woman in her 70s with acute or convalescent COVID-19.

This chain uses TRBV7-2 with TRBJ1-2; D is undetermined. V gave up 3 bases and J gave up 0 bases, with 11 bases separating them. The CDR3 runs 15 residues. Germline V CDR1 and CDR2: SGHTA, FQGNSA. CDR3 sequence reads: CASSFKADANYGYTF. CDR3 nucleotide sequence: TGTGCCAGCAGCTTCAAGGCGGATGCTAACTATGGCTACACCTTC. Full variable domain (rest looked up from reference TRBV7-2 and TRBJ1-2): GAGVSQSPSNKVTEKGKDVELRCDPISGHTALYWYRQSLGQGLEFLIYFQGNSAPDKSGLPSDRFSAERTGGSVSTLTIQRTQQEDSAVYLCASSFKADANYGYTFGSGTRLTVV.

The chain joins TRBV2 to TRBJ2-7; 7 nucleotides match TRBD1. There are 13 residues in the CDR3. From germline, CDR1 is SNHLY and CDR2 FYNNEI. The V segment lost 6 bases and the J segment 3 bases; nucleotides outside the gene matches: 5. This CDR3 is CASSQGVGYEQYF. CDR3 sequence (DNA): TGTGCCAGCAGCCAGGGGGTTGGCTACGAGCAGTACTTC.

V usage is TRBV29-1 and J usage is TRBJ1-1; perhaps TRBD1 as D (6 bases). V was shortened by 4 bases and J by 4 bases, with 13 bases between the two germline ends. The germline V gene has CDR1 SQVTM and CDR2 ANQGSEA. This CDR3 contains 13 residues. CDR3: CSVGTVGSTEAFF. The DNA of the CDR3 is TGCAGCGTTGGGACAGTGGGGAGCACTGAAGCTTTCTTT.

The gene calls are TRBV19 and TRBJ2-3, with TRBD2 matching over 10 bases. This CDR3 spans 18 amino acids. Germline V CDR1 and CDR2: LNHDA, SQIVND (reference sequence). The trim removed 3 bases at V and 0 bases at J, leaving 9 bases unmatched. The CDR3 reads CASSMLAGVGPSTDTQYF. The CDR3 nucleotides read TGTGCCAGTAGTATGCTAGCGGGAGTTGGACCTAGCACAGATACGCAGTATTTT.

The J gene is TRBJ1-4, the V gene TRBV2; the match to TRBD1 covers 7 bases. This CDR3 region has 15 residues. With 5 bases clipped from V and 7 bases from J, the junction kept 10 bases outside the gene matches. Germline-derived CDR1 and CDR2 are SNHLY and FYNNEI. CDR3 amino acids: CASSQDRVGREKLFF. Written as DNA, the CDR3 is TGTGCCAGCAGTCAAGACAGGGTGGGTCGTGAAAAACTGTTTTTT.

The rearrangement joins TRBV7-2 to TRBJ1-5, with 8 bases identical to TRBD1. The CDR3 sequence is 16 residues long. Germline V gene lookup returns CDR1 SGHTA and CDR2 FQGNSA. After removal of 5 bases from V and 2 bases from J, the junction contained 8 bases not matched to a gene. The CDR3 region is CASSPSGTGGNQPQHF. CDR3 in DNA: TGTGCCAGCAGCCCAAGCGGGACAGGCGGCAATCAGCCCCAGCATTTT.

The chain recombines TRBV28 with TRBJ1-2; 11 bases fit TRBD1. The CDR3 covers 15 residues. Germline V gene lookup returns CDR1 MDHEN and CDR2 SYDVKM. V dropped 6 bases and J dropped 4; count of bases not matched to a gene: 7. The CDR3 loop is CASSEPGTGGYGYTF. The CDR3 DNA is TGTGCCAGCAGCGAACCCGGGACAGGGGGCTATGGCTACACCTTC.

The chain recombines TRBV5-6 with TRBJ2-7; TRBD2 is a possible D gene (5 bases). The germline V gene has CDR1 SGHDT and CDR2 YYEEEE. The CDR3 is made up of 15 amino acids. Trimming shortened V by 1 base and J by 5 bases, and 16 bases separated the two germline ends. This chain's CDR3 is CASSLRFSGKDEQYF. CDR3 DNA sequence: TGTGCCAGCAGCTTGAGGTTTTCGGGGAAGGACGAGCAGTACTTC.

This clone was seen only once. The rearrangement joins TRBV20-1 to TRBJ2-7, with 7 nucleotides matching TRBD2. CDR3 size: 11 residues. The V segment lost 0 bases and the J segment 7 bases; nucleotides outside the gene matches: 0. Germline V gene data show CDR1 as DFQATT and CDR2 as SNEGSKA (reference sequence). CDR3 in DNA: TGCAGTGCTAGAGACGGGAGGGAGCAGTACTTC. This translates into CSARDGREQYF.

The rearrangement uses TRBV5-6 and TRBJ2-1; TRBD2 agrees at 7 bases. After removal of 0 bases from V and 9 bases from J, the junction contained 12 bases not matched to a gene. The CDR3 contains 16 residues. The germline CDR1 and CDR2 sequences are SGHDT and YYEEEE. CDR3 DNA sequence: TGTGCCAGCAGCTTGGCGGGGGGTCCAGATATAGGTGAGCAGTTCTTC. Amino acids: CASSLAGGPDIGEQFF.

The gene calls are TRBV4-3 and TRBJ1-3; no clear D. Trimming removed 0 bases at V and 9 bases at J, with 15 bases between. The germline V gene encodes CDR1 LGHNA and CDR2 YSLEER. There are 15 residues in the CDR3. The CDR3 spells CASSQERRLSGTIYF. The CDR3 DNA reads as TGCGCCAGCAGCCAAGAACGAAGACTGAGCGGCACCATATATTTT.

The V and J genes are TRBV20-1 and TRBJ2-1, with D possibly being TRBD1 or TRBD2 (5 bases each). V lost 3 bases and J lost 4, with 19 bases in between. CDR1 is DFQATT and CDR2 is SNEGSKA in the germline V gene (reference sequence). CDR3 length equals 16 residues. The CDR3 DNA reads as TGCAGTGCTAGTGGGAGACTGGGGCTAGGATACAATGAGCAGTTCTTC. Protein sequence: CSASGRLGLGYNEQFF.

The chain has TRBV6-6 and TRBJ1-6; D is unresolved. The germline V and J ends were trimmed by 5 bases and 11 bases, with 10 bases remaining between them. The V gene's germline CDR1 is MNHNY and CDR2 SVGAGI (reference sequence). The CDR3 consists of 12 residues. Written as DNA, the CDR3 is TGTGCCAGCAGTACCCCTTCAGCACCCCTCCACTTT. Residues: CASSTPSAPLHF.

This chain connects TRBV5-5 to TRBJ2-3; the match to TRBD1 covers 7 bases. The CDR3 is made up of 15 amino acids. Trimming at V came to 4 bases and at J to 0 bases, leaving 5 bases not matched to a gene. CDR1 is SGHKS and CDR2 is YYEKEE in the germline V gene (reference sequence). The CDR3 loop is CASSGDSFSTDTQYF. Here the CDR3 DNA reads TGTGCCAGCAGCGGGGACAGCTTTAGCACAGATACGCAGTATTTT.

The gene calls are TRBV27 and TRBJ1-2; 7 nucleotides agree with TRBD1. J gave up 4 bases and V 10 bases, and 9 bases lay outside the gene matches. CDR3 length equals 13 residues. Germline-derived CDR1 and CDR2 are MNHEY and SMNVEV (reference sequence). The CDR3 DNA follows: TGTGCCACCATAGGAGGGGGCGGCTATGGCTACACCTTC. Its protein product is CATIGGGGYGYTF.

This clone was observed a few times. CDR3 region: CASSPRGSTDTQYF. The CDR3 DNA sequence: TGCGCCAGCAGCCCCCGCGGGAGCACAGATACGCAGTATTTT. The chain links TRBV5-1 to TRBJ2-3; D is possibly TRBD2 (5 bases). The CDR3 sequence is 14 residues long. V was cut by 4 bases and J by 0 bases, with 9 bases left in between. Germline V gene lookup returns CDR1 SGHRS and CDR2 YFSETQ.

V is TRBV30 and J is TRBJ2-7; 10 bases map to TRBD1. This CDR3 has 13 amino acids. Germline V gene data show CDR1 as GTSNPN and CDR2 as SVGIG (reference sequence). V lost 3 bases and J lost 2; bases outside the gene matches: 1. CDR3 in amino acids: CAWRGTGAYEQYF. As DNA, the CDR3 is TGTGCCTGGAGAGGGACAGGGGCCTACGAGCAGTACTTC. Variable domain in full (rest from reference TRBV30 and TRBJ2-7): SQTIHQWPATLVQPVGSPLSLECTVEGTSNPNLYWYRQAAGRGLQLLFYSVGIGQISSEVPQNLSASRPQDRQFILSSKKLLLSDSGFYLCAWRGTGAYEQYFGPGTRLTVT.

This sequence joins TRBV9 and TRBJ1-4, with D unresolved. CDR1 is SGDLS and CDR2 is YYNGEE in the germline V gene. The CDR3 sequence is 13 residues long. Trimming removed 4 bases at V and 7 bases at J, with 11 bases between. Here the CDR3 reads CASSPRTGEKLFF. CDR3 in DNA: TGTGCCAGCAGCCCCCGAACTGGTGAAAAACTGTTTTTT.

This rearrangement joins TRBV9 to TRBJ2-5, with 14 bases lining up with TRBD2. The V and J ends lost 3 bases and 5 bases, in that order; junction bases with no gene match: 6. This CDR3 spans 16 amino acids. The V gene's germline CDR1 is SGDLS and CDR2 YYNGEE. CDR3 DNA: TGTGCCAGCAGCGCCGGGACTAGCGGGGGCGGGGAGACCCAGTACTTC. This gives the protein CASSAGTSGGGETQYF.

This rearrangement joins TRBV6-5 to TRBJ2-1, with 8 bases aligning to TRBD2. Germline CDR1 reads MNHEY; CDR2 reads SVGAGI. V was pared by 4 bases and J by 3 bases, with 5 bases of the junction left unmatched. This CDR3 spans 15 amino acids. For the CDR3, the DNA is TGTGCCAGCAGTTCCCAGAGCGGGAGCTACAATGAGCAGTTCTTC. Translating it yields CASSSQSGSYNEQFF.

This clone has a handful of counts. The genes are TRBV6-5 and TRBJ2-7; 8 positions agree with TRBD1. Looked up from germline, CDR1 is MNHEY and CDR2 is SVGAGI. This CDR3 has 13 amino acids. V lost 8 bases and J lost 1; bases outside the gene matches: 4. The CDR3 protein is CASWDRRSYEQYF. CDR3 DNA sequence: TGTGCCAGCTGGGACAGGAGATCCTACGAGCAGTACTTC.

The chain joins TRBV20-1 to TRBJ1-1; D may be TRBD1 (5 bases). The CDR3 is 11 amino acids. The germline V gene encodes CDR1 DFQATT and CDR2 SNEGSKA (reference sequence). Trimming removed 6 bases at V and 1 base at J, with 6 bases between. The CDR3 DNA sequence: TGCAGTGCGGGGGGGAACACTGAAGCTTTCTTT. Its translation: CSAGGNTEAFF.

This clone was counted a few times. The genes are TRBV30 and TRBJ1-1; 7 nucleotides align to TRBD1. Germline V gives CDR1 GTSNPN, CDR2 SVGIG (reference sequence). V was pared by 3 bases and J by 1 base, with 5 bases of the junction left unmatched. The CDR3 is 14 residues long. The CDR3 DNA reads as TGTGCCTGGAGCCCGGGACAGAGGAACACTGAAGCTTTCTTT. As protein: CAWSPGQRNTEAFF.

The rearrangement joins TRBV25-1 to TRBJ1-2; no clear D gene. The germline V and J ends were trimmed by 1 base and 2 bases, with 8 bases remaining between them. Germline CDR1 reads MGHDK; CDR2 reads SYGVNS. CDR3 length: 14 residues. This CDR3 reads CASSESIENYGYTF. The CDR3 nucleotides are TGTGCCAGCAGTGAATCAATAGAAAACTATGGCTACACCTTC.

J is TRBJ1-2 and V is TRBV30, with 8 bases fitting TRBD1. Germline CDR1 GTSNPN, CDR2 SVGIG (reference sequence). The CDR3 is 12 residues long. V lost 4 bases, J lost 5 bases, and 3 bases stayed unmatched. The CDR3 DNA reads TGTGCCTGGACAGGGGGCTGGTATGGCTACACCTTC. Translated: CAWTGGWYGYTF.

This clone was recorded only once. The chain employs TRBV6-1 and TRBJ1-5; D call uncertain. V dropped 3 bases and J dropped 1 base, with 7 bases sitting between them. Germline V lookup: CDR1 MNHNS, CDR2 SASEGT. The CDR3 has 14 amino acids. The CDR3 is CASSEWASNQPQHF. As DNA, the CDR3 is TGTGCCAGCAGTGAGTGGGCGAGCAATCAGCCCCAGCATTTT.

In DNA, the CDR3 is TGTGCCTGGAGCCGCGGGGGGGGAGGTGTTAATGAGCAGTTCTTC. Its protein is CAWSRGGGGVNEQFF. The chain joins TRBV30 to TRBJ2-1; 9 bases fit TRBD2. Germline V gives CDR1 GTSNPN, CDR2 SVGIG (reference sequence). CDR3 size: 15 residues. After removal of 3 bases from V and 7 bases from J, the junction contained 10 bases not matched to a gene.

V gene TRBV14 combines with J gene TRBJ2-1; D gene unclear. Germline CDR1 and CDR2: SGHDN and FVKESK. Trimming pared 6 bases from V and 4 bases from J, leaving 4 bases between. The CDR3 is 11 amino acids. CDR3 coding DNA: TGTGCCAGCAGTCTATACAATGAGCAGTTCTTC. Translated: CASSLYNEQFF.